This T cell receptor (beta chain) is from a study of blood T cell repertoires in COVID-19. TCRdb's copy holds only in-frame clones and misses some; the assay was immunoSEQ multiplex PCR. The sample consists of about 160,000 clones, around 82% of them appearing once. This CDR3 is 15 amino acids long. Germline loops: CDR1 SGHTA, CDR2 FQGNSA. Trimming removed 1 base from V and 0 bases from J, with 7 bases in between. This clone was seen once. The chain combines TRBV7-2 with TRBJ1-5; D ambiguous. The receptor comes from a woman aged 40 to 50 with COVID-19, enrolled during active disease. Sample: peripheral blood. CDR3 in amino acids: CASSLVPNSNQPQHF. In nucleotides, the CDR3 is TGTGCCAGCAGCTTAGTCCCAAATAGCAATCAGCCCCAGCATTTT.